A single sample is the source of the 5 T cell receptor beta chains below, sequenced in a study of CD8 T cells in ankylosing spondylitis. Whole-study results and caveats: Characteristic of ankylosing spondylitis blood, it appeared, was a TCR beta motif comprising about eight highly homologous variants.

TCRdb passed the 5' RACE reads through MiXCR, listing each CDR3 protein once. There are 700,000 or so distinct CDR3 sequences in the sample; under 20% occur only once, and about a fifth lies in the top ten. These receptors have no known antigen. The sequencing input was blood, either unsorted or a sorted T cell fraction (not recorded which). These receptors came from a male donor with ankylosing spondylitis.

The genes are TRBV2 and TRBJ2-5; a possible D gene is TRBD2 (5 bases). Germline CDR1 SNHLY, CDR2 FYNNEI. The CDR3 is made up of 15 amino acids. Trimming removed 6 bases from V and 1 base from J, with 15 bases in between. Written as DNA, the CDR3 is TGTGCCAGCAGGAAAGGAGGAGGCAGCCAAGAGACCCAGTACTTC. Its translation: CASRKGGGSQETQYF.

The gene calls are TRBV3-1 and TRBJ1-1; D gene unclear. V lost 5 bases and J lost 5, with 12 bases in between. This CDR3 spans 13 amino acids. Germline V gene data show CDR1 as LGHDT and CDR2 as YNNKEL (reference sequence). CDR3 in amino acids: CASSRRVETEAFF. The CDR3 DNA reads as TGTGCCAGCAGCAGGCGTGTTGAAACTGAAGCTTTCTTT.

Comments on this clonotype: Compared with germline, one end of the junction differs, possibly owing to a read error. The CDR3 sequence is CASAPRADYNEQFF. The DNA of the CDR3 is TGTGCCAGCGCACCCCGAGCGGATTACAATGAGCAGTTCTTC. The chain combines TRBV18 with TRBJ2-1, with D possibly matching TRBD2 (5 bases). The germline gives CDR1 KGHSH, CDR2 LQKENI. CDR3 size: 14 residues.

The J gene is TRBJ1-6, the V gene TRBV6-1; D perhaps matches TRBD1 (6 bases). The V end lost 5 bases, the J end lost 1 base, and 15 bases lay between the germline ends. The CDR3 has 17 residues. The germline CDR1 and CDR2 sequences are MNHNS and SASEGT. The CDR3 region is CASSRYRENSYNSPLHF. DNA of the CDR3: TGTGCCAGCAGTCGCTACAGGGAGAATTCCTATAATTCACCCCTCCACTTT.

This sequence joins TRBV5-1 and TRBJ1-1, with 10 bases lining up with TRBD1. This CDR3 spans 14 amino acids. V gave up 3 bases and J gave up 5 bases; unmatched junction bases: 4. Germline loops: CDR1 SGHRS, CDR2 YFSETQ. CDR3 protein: CASSWTGGETEAFF. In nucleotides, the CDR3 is TGCGCCAGCAGCTGGACAGGGGGGGAGACTGAAGCTTTCTTT.